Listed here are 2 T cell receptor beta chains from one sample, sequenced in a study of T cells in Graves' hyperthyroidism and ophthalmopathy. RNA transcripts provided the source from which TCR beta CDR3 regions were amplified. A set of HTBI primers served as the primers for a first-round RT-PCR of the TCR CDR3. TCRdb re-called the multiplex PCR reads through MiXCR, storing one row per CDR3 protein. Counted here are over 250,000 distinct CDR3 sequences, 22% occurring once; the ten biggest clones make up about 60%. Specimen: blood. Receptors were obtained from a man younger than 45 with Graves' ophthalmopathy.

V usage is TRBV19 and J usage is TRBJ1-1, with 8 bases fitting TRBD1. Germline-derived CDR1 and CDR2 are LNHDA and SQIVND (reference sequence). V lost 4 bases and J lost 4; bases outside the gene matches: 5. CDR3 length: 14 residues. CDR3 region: CASSRGQGITEAFF. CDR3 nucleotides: TGTGCCAGTAGTAGAGGACAGGGTATCACTGAAGCTTTCTTT.

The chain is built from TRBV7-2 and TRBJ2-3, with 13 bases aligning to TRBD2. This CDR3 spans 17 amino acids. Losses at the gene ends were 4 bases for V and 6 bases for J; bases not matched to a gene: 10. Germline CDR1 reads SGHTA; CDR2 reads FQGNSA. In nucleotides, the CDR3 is TGTGCCAGCAGCTCGATCACTAGCGGGAGGGCCGGTGATACGCAGTATTTT. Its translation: CASSSITSGRAGDTQYF.